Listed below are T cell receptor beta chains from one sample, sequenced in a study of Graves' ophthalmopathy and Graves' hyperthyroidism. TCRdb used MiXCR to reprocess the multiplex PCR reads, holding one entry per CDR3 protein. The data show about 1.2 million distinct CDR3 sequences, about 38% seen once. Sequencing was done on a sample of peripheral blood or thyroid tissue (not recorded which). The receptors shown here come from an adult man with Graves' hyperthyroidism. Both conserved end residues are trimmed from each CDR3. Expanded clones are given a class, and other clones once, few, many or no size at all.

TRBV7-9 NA ASSPGAGQGITGELF
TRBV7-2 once ASSLDPDEQY
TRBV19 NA ASTTGGRSGANVLT
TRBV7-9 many ASSPPGGQVNYGYT
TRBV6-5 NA ASSRDRVYQPQH
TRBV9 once ASSVEIRNTEAF
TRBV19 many ASSTGRLTSYEQY
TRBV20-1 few SAAGVTSASYEQY
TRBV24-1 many ATSAPGSLETQY
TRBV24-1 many ATSDARNNQPQH
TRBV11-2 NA ASSQVTGPSSPLH
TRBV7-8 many ASSLAVTYQPQH
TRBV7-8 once ASSLPGAREQY
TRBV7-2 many ASSPTTGGSQPQH
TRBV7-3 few ASSLKGPGLAGARSGKETQY
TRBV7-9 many ASSLRDRGRSPLH